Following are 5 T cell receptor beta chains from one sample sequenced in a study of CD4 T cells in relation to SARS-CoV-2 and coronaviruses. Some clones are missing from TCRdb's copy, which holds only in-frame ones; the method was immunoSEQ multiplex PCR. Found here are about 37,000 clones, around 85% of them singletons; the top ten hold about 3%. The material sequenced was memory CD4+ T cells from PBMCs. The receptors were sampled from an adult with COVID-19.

CDR3 DNA: TGTGCCAGCAGCTTCGATAGCGGGACTTCAAGCTCCTACAATGAGCAGTTCTTC. It codes for CASSFDSGTSSSYNEQFF. This chain uses TRBV7-9 with TRBJ2-1; 8 bases fit TRBD2. Germline loops: CDR1 SEHNR, CDR2 FQNEAQ (reference sequence). The CDR3 has 18 amino acids. Germline trimming cut 3 bases from V and 0 bases from J; bases unmatched to any gene: 10.

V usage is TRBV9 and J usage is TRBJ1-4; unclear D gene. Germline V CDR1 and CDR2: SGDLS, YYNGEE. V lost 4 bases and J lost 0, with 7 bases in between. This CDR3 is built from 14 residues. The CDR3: CASSPDPTNEKLFF. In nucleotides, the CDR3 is TGTGCCAGCAGCCCGGATCCAACTAATGAAAAACTGTTTTTT.

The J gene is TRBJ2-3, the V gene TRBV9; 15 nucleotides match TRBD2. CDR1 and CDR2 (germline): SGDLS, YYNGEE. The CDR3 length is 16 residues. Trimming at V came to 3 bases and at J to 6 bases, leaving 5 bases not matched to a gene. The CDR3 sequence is CASSEGLAGGSDTQYF. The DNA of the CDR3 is TGTGCCAGCAGCGAGGGACTAGCGGGAGGTTCCGATACGCAGTATTTT.

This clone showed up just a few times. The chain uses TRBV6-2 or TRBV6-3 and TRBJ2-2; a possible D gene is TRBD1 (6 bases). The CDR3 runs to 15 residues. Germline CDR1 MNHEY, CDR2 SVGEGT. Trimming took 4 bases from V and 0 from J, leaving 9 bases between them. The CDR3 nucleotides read TGTGCCAGCAGTTGGACAGCGGCGAACACCGGGGAGCTGTTTTTT. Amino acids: CASSWTAANTGELFF.

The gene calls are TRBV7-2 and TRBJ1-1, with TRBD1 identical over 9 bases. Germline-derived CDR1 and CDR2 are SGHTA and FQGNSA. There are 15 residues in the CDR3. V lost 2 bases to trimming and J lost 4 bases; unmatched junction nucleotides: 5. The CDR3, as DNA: TGTGCCAGCAGCTTACAATTGGACAGGGGCACTGAAGCTTTCTTT. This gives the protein CASSLQLDRGTEAFF.